These T cell receptor beta chains were read from a single sample in a study of blood T cell repertoires in COVID-19. Some clones are missing from TCRdb's copy, which holds only in-frame ones; the method was immunoSEQ multiplex PCR. This sample has 160,000 or so clones, with about four fifths found just once. Sequenced input: peripheral blood. The receptors come from an older woman with COVID-19, enrolled during active disease. Both conserved end residues are trimmed from each CDR3. The order of the fields is clone size, J gene, V gene, CDR3 protein. Clone size appears in some rows only: once, few, many, or a class for an expanded clone.

abundance: NA
j_gene: TRBJ1-1
v_gene: TRBV9
CDR3aa: ASSVGGPNTEAF

abundance: NA
j_gene: TRBJ1-2
v_gene: TRBV28
CDR3aa: ASSRDSRHGYT

abundance: NA
j_gene: TRBJ2-3
v_gene: TRBV7-3
CDR3aa: ASSPEWGGPDTQY

abundance: NA
j_gene: TRBJ1-4
v_gene: TRBV13
CDR3aa: ASSSSGTGGIGNEKLF

abundance: NA
j_gene: TRBJ2-3
v_gene: TRBV19
CDR3aa: ASLGGGTDTQY

abundance: NA
j_gene: TRBJ2-3
v_gene: TRBV5-5
CDR3aa: ASSLAGWGTDTQY

abundance: NA
j_gene: TRBJ1-1
v_gene: TRBV7-9
CDR3aa: ASSLAGAGTEAF

abundance: NA
j_gene: TRBJ1-2
v_gene: TRBV19
CDR3aa: ASPTGNGYT

abundance: many
j_gene: TRBJ1-6
v_gene: TRBV7-8
CDR3aa: ASSLEVRQTTDSALH

abundance: once
j_gene: TRBJ1-5
v_gene: TRBV28
CDR3aa: ASSVGTGLWQPQH

abundance: NA
j_gene: TRBJ1-1
v_gene: TRBV18
CDR3aa: ASSPRQLLNTEAF

abundance: NA
j_gene: TRBJ1-2
v_gene: TRBV19
CDR3aa: ASRSRGGSNYGYT

abundance: NA
j_gene: TRBJ2-5
v_gene: TRBV6-5
CDR3aa: ASSYTGQGLLPPH

abundance: NA
j_gene: TRBJ1-1
v_gene: TRBV29-1
CDR3aa: SAPDRGKAF

abundance: NA
j_gene: TRBJ2-1
v_gene: TRBV19
CDR3aa: ASSVLANEQF

abundance: NA
j_gene: TRBJ2-7
v_gene: TRBV24-1
CDR3aa: ATSDWRGTGNYEQY

abundance: NA
j_gene: TRBJ1-3
v_gene: TRBV7-8
CDR3aa: ASSLGPPGQGSGNTIY

abundance: NA
j_gene: TRBJ2-5
v_gene: TRBV3-1/TRBV3-2
CDR3aa: ASSQLAGGIETQY

abundance: NA
j_gene: TRBJ2-1
v_gene: TRBV18
CDR3aa: ASSPGSGRGTGNNEQF

abundance: NA
j_gene: TRBJ1-2
v_gene: TRBV6-6
CDR3aa: ASRSVYGYT

abundance: NA
j_gene: TRBJ2-1
v_gene: TRBV28
CDR3aa: ASSSRFNIAGGRSSYNEQF

abundance: NA
j_gene: TRBJ1-5
v_gene: TRBV28
CDR3aa: ASSFGGARAQH

abundance: NA
j_gene: TRBJ2-1
v_gene: TRBV6-5
CDR3aa: ASGWRGGNNEQF

abundance: few
j_gene: TRBJ1-5
v_gene: TRBV5-6
CDR3aa: ASSWGGGGNQPQH

abundance: NA
j_gene: TRBJ2-3
v_gene: TRBV7-2
CDR3aa: ASSIVGGPTDTQY

abundance: NA
j_gene: TRBJ1-1
v_gene: TRBV7-9
CDR3aa: ASSLGSEAF

abundance: NA
j_gene: TRBJ1-2
v_gene: TRBV3-1/TRBV3-2
CDR3aa: ASSQDIGQGGYT

abundance: NA
j_gene: TRBJ1-2
v_gene: TRBV5-1
CDR3aa: ASSLAVSGSVYGYT

abundance: NA
j_gene: TRBJ2-2
v_gene: TRBV5-4
CDR3aa: ASSLGGLAGDTGELF

abundance: NA
j_gene: TRBJ2-2
v_gene: TRBV6-5
CDR3aa: ASSRLGGELF

abundance: few
j_gene: TRBJ2-1
v_gene: TRBV27
CDR3aa: ASSSPGTSGRTNEQF

abundance: NA
j_gene: TRBJ2-1
v_gene: TRBV27
CDR3aa: ASSLSGRRYNEQF

abundance: few
j_gene: TRBJ1-1
v_gene: TRBV5-5
CDR3aa: ASSPHAGENTEAF

abundance: NA
j_gene: TRBJ2-3
v_gene: TRBV11-2
CDR3aa: ASSLDSEAGVNTQY

abundance: NA
j_gene: TRBJ1-1
v_gene: TRBV5-4
CDR3aa: ASSTGLGQNMNTEAF

abundance: NA
j_gene: TRBJ1-2
v_gene: TRBV4-2
CDR3aa: ASSQEVGVAGYT

abundance: medium-sized
j_gene: TRBJ1-1
v_gene: TRBV4-2
CDR3aa: ASTLKVDRVDTEAF

abundance: NA
j_gene: TRBJ1-2
v_gene: TRBV3-1/TRBV3-2
CDR3aa: ASTSGQIANYGYT

abundance: few
j_gene: TRBJ2-3
v_gene: TRBV19
CDR3aa: ASSPSQRVDTQY

abundance: few
j_gene: TRBJ1-3
v_gene: TRBV28
CDR3aa: ASSLPLAGHSGNTIY

abundance: NA
j_gene: TRBJ2-3
v_gene: TRBV25-1
CDR3aa: ASGTSGTDTQY

abundance: NA
j_gene: TRBJ2-5
v_gene: TRBV27
CDR3aa: ASSLLGGAGETQY

abundance: NA
j_gene: TRBJ2-1
v_gene: TRBV9
CDR3aa: ASSTSGAYNEQF

abundance: NA
j_gene: TRBJ1-1
v_gene: TRBV20-1
CDR3aa: SASNLDRVNTEAF

abundance: NA
j_gene: TRBJ2-7
v_gene: TRBV9
CDR3aa: ASSQTSGIYEQY

abundance: few
j_gene: TRBJ2-5
v_gene: TRBV7-2
CDR3aa: ASSPNGGTTGGQETQY

abundance: NA
j_gene: TRBJ2-3
v_gene: TRBV6-1
CDR3aa: ASSERGRVTDTQY

abundance: NA
j_gene: TRBJ2-1
v_gene: TRBV5-1
CDR3aa: ASSFTGTGGVDEQF